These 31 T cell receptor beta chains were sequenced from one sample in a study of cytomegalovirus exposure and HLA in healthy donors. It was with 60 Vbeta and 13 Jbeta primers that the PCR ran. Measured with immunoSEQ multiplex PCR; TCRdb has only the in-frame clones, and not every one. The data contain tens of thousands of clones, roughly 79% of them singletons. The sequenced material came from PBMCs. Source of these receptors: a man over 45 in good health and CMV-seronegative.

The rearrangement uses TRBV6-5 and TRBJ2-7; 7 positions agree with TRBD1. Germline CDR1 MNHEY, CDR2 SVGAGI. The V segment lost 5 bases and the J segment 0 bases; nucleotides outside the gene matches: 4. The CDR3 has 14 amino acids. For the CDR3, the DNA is TGTGCCAGCAGTAAGGACAGGAGCTCCTACGAGCAGTACTTC. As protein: CASSKDRSSYEQYF.

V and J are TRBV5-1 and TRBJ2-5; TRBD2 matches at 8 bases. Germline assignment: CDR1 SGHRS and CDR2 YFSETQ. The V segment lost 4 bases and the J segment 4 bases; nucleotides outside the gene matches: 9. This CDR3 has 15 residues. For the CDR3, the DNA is TGCGCCAGCAGCGAAGCGGGGGCATTCGGAGAGACCCAGTACTTC. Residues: CASSEAGAFGETQYF.

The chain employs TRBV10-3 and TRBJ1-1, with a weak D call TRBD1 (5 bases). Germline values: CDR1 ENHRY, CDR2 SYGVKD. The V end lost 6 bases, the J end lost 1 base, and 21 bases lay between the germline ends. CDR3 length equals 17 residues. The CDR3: CAIRSGGSALGNTEAFF. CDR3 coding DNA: TGTGCCATCAGGTCGGGGGGGAGTGCTCTAGGGAACACTGAAGCTTTCTTT.

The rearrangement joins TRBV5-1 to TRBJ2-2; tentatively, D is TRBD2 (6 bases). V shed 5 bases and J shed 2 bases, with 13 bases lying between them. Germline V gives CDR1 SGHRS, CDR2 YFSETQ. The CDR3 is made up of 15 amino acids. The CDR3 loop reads CASRTGTVNTGELFF. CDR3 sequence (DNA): TGCGCCAGCAGGACCGGGACTGTTAACACCGGGGAGCTGTTTTTT. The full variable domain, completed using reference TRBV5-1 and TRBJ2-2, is KAGVTQTPRYLIKTRGQQVTLSCSPISGHRSVSWYQQTPGQGLQFLFEYFSETQRNKGNFPGRFSGRQFSNSRSEMNVSTLELGDSALYLCASRTGTVNTGELFFGEGSRLTVL.

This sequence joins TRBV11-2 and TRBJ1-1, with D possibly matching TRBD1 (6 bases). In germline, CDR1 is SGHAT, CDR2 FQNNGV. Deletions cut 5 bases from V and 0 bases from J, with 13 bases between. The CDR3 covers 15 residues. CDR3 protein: CASSPIDRLNTEAFF. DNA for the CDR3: TGTGCCAGCAGCCCAATTGACAGGTTGAACACTGAAGCTTTCTTT.

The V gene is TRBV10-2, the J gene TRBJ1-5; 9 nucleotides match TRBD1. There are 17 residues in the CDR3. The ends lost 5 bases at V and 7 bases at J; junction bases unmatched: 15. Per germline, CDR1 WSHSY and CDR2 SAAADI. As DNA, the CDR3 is TGCGCCAGCAGTTTAGGGACAGGGATGGGGAGGACGCAGCCCCAGCATTTT. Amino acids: CASSLGTGMGRTQPQHF.

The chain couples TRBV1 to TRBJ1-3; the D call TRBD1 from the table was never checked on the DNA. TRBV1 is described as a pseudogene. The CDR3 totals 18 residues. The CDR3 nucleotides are TGCACCAGCAAGTCTTTTCCCGGGACGGACAGCTCTGGAAACACCATATATTTT. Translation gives CTSKSFPGTDSSGNTIYF.

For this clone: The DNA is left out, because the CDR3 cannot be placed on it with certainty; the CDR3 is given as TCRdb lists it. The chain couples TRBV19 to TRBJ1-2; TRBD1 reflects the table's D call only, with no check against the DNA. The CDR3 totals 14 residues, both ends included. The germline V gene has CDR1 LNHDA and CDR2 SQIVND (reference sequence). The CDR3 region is CASSILAINYGYTF.

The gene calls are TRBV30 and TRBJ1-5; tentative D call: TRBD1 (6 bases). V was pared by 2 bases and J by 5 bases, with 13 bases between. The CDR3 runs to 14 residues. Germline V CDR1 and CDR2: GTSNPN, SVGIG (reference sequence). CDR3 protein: CAWSNRQVDQPQHF. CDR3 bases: TGTGCCTGGAGTAATCGACAGGTAGATCAGCCCCAGCATTTT.

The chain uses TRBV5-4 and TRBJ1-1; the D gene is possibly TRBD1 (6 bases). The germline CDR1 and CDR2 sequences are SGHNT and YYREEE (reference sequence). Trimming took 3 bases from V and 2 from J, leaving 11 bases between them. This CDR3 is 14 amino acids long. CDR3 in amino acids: CASSSGTSNTEAFF. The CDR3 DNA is TGTGCCAGCAGCTCCGGGACATCTAACACTGAAGCTTTCTTT.

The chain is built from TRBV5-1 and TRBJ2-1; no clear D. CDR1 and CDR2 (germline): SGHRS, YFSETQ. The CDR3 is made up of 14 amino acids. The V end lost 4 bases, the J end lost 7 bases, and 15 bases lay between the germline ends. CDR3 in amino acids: CASSRGMVGNEQFF. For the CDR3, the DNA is TGCGCCAGCAGCCGAGGTATGGTCGGTAATGAGCAGTTCTTC.

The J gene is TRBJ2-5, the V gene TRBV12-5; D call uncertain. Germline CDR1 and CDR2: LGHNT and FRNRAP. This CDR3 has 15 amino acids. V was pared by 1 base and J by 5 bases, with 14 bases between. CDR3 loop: CASGLGGSLGETQYF. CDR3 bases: TGTGCTAGTGGTTTGGGAGGATCACTGGGTGAGACCCAGTACTTC.

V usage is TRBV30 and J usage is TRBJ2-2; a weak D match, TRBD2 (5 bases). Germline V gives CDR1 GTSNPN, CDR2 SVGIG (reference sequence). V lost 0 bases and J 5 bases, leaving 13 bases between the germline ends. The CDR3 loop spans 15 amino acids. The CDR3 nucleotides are TGTGCCTGGAGTGTACAAGCGGTGGGGACCGGGGAGCTGTTTTTT. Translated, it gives CAWSVQAVGTGELFF.

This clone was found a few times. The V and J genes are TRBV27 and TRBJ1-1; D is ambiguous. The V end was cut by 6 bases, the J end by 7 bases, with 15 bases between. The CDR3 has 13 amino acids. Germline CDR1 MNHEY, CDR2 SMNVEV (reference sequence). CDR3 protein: CASRISLTGEAFF. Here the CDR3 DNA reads TGTGCCAGCAGGATATCGCTCACGGGTGAAGCTTTCTTT.

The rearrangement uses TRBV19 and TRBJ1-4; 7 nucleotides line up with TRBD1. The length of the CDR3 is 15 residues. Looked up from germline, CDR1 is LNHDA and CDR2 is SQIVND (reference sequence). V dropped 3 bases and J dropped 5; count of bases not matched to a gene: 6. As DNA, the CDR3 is TGTGCCAGTAGTATCGACAGGGTCTCGAATGAAAAACTGTTTTTT. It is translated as CASSIDRVSNEKLFF.

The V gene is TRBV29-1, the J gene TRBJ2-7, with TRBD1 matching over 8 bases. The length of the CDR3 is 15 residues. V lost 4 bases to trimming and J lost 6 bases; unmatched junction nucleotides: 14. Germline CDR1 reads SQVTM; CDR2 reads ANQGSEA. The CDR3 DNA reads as TGCAGCGTTGCTTTAGGGACAGGAATTCGTGCCGAGCAGTACTTC. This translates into CSVALGTGIRAEQYF.

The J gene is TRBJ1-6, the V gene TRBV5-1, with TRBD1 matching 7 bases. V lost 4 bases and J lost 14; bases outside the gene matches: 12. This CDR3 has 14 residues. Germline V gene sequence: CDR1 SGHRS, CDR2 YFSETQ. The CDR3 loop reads CASSPRTGLTALHF. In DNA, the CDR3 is TGCGCCAGCAGCCCGAGGACAGGCCTAACGGCCCTCCACTTT.

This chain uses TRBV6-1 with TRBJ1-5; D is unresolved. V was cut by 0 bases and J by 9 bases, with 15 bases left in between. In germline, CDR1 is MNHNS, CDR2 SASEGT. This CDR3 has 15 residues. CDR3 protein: CASSEAWTTAGPQHF. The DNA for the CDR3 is TGTGCCAGCAGTGAAGCTTGGACCACGGCGGGGCCCCAGCATTTT.

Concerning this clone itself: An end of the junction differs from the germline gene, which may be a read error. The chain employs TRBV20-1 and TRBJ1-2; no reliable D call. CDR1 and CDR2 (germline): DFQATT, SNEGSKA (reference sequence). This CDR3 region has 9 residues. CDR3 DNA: TGCAGTGCTAGAGCGACTGTCCCTTTC. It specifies CSARATVPF.

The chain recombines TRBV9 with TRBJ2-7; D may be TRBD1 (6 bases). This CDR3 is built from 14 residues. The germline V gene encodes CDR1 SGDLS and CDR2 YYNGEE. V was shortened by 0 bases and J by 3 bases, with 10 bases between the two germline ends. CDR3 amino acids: CASSVADRNYEQYF. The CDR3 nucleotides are TGTGCCAGCAGCGTAGCCGACAGGAACTACGAGCAGTACTTC.

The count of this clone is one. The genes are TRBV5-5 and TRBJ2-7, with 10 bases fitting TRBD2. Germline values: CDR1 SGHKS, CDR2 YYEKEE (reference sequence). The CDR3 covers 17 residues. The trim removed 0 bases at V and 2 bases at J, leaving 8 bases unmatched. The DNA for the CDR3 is TGTGCCAGCAGCTTGGCTAGCGGGAGTAAGACTCCCTACGAGCAGTACTTC. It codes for CASSLASGSKTPYEQYF.

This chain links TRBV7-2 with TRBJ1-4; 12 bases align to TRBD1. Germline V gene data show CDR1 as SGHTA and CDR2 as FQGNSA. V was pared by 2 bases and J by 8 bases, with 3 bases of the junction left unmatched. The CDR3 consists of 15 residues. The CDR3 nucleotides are TGTGCCAGCAGCTTATCCGGGACAGGGGGCGAAAAACTGTTTTTT. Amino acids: CASSLSGTGGEKLFF.

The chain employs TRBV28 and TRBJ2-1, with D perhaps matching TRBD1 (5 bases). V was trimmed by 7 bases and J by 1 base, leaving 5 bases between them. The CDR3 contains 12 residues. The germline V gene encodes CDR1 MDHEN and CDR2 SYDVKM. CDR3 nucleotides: TGTGCCAGCAAGGGGTCCTACAATGAGCAGTTCTTC. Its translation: CASKGSYNEQFF.

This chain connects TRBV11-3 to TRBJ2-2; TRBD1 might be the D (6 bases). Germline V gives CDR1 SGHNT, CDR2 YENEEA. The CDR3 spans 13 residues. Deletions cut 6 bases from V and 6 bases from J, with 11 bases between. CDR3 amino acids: CASSQNRAGELFF. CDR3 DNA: TGTGCCAGCAGTCAAAACAGGGCCGGGGAGCTGTTTTTT. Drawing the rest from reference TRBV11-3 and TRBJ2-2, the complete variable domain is EAGVVQSPRYKIIEKKQPVAFWCNPISGHNTLYWYLQNLGQGPELLIRYENEEAVDDSQLPKDRFSAERLKGVDSTLKIQPAELGDSAVYLCASSQNRAGELFFGEGSRLTVL.

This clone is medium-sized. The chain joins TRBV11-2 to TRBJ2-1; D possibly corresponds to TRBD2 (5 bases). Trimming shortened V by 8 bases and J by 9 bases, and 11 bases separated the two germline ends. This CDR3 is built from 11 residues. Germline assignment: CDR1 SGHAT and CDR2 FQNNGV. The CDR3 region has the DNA TGTGCCAGCGGGCGACTATTTGAGCAGTTCTTC. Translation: CASGRLFEQFF.

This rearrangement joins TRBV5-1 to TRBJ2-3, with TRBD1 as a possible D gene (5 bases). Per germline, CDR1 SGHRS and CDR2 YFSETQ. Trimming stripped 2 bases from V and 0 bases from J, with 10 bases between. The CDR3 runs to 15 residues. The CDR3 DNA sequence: TGCGCCAGCAGCTTCGTAGGGGCTAGCACAGATACGCAGTATTTT. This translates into CASSFVGASTDTQYF.

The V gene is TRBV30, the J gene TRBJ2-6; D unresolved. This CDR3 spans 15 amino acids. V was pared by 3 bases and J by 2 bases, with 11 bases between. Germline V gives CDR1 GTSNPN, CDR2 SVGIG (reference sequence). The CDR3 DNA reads TGTGCCTGGAGCGAAGGAGCAACTGGGGCCAACGTCCTGACTTTC. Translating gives CAWSEGATGANVLTF.

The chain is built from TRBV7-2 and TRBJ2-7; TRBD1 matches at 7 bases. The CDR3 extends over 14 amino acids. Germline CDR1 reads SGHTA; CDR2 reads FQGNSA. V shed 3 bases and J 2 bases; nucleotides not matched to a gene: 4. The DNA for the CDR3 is TGTGCCAGCAGCTTCGGGACAGCCCCCTACGAGCAGTACTTC. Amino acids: CASSFGTAPYEQYF.

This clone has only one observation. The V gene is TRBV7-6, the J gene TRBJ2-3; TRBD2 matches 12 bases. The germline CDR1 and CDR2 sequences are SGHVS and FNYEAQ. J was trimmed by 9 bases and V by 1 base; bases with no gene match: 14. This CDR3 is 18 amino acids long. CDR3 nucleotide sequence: TGTGCCAGCAGCTTAGGGCTTCTAGCGGGAGGGGACCTAGGGACGCAGTATTTT. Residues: CASSLGLLAGGDLGTQYF.

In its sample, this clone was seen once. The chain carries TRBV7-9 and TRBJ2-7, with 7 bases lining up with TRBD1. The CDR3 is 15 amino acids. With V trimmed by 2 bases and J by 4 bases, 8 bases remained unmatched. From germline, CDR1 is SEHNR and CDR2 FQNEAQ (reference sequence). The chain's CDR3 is CASSLKQGSLYEQYF. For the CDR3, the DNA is TGTGCCAGCAGCTTAAAACAGGGGTCATTATACGAGCAGTACTTC.

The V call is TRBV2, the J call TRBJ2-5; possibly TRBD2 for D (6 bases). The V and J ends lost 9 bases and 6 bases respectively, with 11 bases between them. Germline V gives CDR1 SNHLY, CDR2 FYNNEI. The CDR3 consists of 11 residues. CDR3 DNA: TGTGCCAGTGTTGGGGGGAAGACCCAGTACTTC. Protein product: CASVGGKTQYF.